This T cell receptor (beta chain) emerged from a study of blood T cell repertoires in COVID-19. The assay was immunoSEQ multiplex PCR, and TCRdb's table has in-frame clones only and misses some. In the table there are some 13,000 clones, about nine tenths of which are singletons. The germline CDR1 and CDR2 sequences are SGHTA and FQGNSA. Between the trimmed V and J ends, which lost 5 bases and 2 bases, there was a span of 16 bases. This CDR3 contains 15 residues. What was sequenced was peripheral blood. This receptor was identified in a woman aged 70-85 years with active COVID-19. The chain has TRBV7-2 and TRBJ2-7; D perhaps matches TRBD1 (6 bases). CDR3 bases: TGTGCCAGCAGCCTAACCGGGACACCAACCTACGAGCAGTACTTC. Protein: CASSLTGTPTYEQYF. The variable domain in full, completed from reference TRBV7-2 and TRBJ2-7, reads GAGVSQSPSNKVTEKGKDVELRCDPISGHTALYWYRQSLGQGLEFLIYFQGNSAPDKSGLPSDRFSAERTGGSVSTLTIQRTQQEDSAVYLCASSLTGTPTYEQYFGPGTRLTVT.